This T cell receptor (beta chain) emerged from a study of Tregs in tolerant kidney transplant recipients. Germline assignment: CDR1 MNHEY and CDR2 SMNVEV (reference sequence). The ends were cut back, 5 bases at V and 7 bases at J, with 12 bases in the middle. The CDR3 has 13 amino acids. Clones were sequenced by immunoSEQ multiplex PCR, and TCRdb holds only the in-frame ones, with some missing. This table has roughly 120,000 clones, roughly 92% appearing once. Material for sequencing was CD4+ T cells from blood. The chain links TRBV27 to TRBJ1-5; D ambiguous. The TCR sequence derives from a human donor in good health. The CDR3 sequence: CASSPQRVQPQHF. The CDR3 nucleotides read TGTGCCAGCAGTCCACAAAGGGTACAGCCCCAGCATTTT.